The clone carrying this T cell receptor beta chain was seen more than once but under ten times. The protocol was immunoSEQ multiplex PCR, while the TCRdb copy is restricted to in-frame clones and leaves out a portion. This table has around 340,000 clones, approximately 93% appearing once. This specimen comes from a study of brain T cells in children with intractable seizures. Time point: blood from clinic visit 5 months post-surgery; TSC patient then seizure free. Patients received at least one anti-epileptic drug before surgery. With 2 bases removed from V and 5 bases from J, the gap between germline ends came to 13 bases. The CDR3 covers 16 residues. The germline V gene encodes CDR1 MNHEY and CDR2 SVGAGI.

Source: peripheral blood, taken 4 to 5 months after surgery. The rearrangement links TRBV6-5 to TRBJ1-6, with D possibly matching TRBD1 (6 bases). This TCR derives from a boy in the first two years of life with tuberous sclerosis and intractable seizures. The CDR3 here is CASSYLQGRNNSPLHF. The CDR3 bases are TGTGCCAGCAGTTACCTGCAGGGGCGGAATAATTCACCCCTCCACTTT.